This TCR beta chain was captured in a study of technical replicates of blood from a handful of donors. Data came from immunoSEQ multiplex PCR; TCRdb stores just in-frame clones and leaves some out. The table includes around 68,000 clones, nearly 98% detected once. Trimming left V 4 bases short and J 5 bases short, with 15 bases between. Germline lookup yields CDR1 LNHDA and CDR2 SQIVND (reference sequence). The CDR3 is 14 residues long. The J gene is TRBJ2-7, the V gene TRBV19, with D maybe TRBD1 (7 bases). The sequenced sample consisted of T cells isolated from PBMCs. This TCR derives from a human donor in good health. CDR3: CASSRQGGMNEQYF. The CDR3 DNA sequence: TGTGCCAGTAGTAGACAGGGAGGAATGAACGAGCAGTACTTC. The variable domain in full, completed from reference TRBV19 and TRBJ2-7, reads DGGITQSPKYLFRKEGQNVTLSCEQNLNHDAMYWYRQDPGQGLRLIYYSQIVNDFQKGDIAEGYSVSREKKESFPLTVTSAQKNPTAFYLCASSRQGGMNEQYFGPGTRLTVT.